The text below deals with one T cell receptor (beta chain). Per the germline V gene, CDR1 is MDHEN and CDR2 is SYDVKM. The ends were cut back, 6 bases at V and 3 bases at J, with 8 bases in the middle. This CDR3 region has 13 residues. Documented treatment: some 19 received Ad26.COV2.S at low or high dose, single or two shots; 5 received placebo; per-sample allocation not given. Following the first vaccine or placebo injection, samples were taken on day 63. TCRdb's table, derived via immunoSEQ multiplex PCR, lists solely in-frame clones and lacks some. This table has about 440,000 clones, about 92% appearing once. This sample is part of a study of Ad26.COV2.S vaccination and SARS-CoV-2 variants.

The receptor was isolated from a person between 18 and 60 years old who received the Ad26.COV2.S COVID-19 vaccine or a placebo. The source was peripheral blood, collected in a trial of Ad26.COV2.S vaccine versus placebo. V is TRBV28 and J is TRBJ1-4; unclear D gene. The CDR3 coding sequence is TGTGCCAGCAGGGCCAGCCCTAATGAAAAACTGTTTTTT. It is translated as CASRASPNEKLFF.